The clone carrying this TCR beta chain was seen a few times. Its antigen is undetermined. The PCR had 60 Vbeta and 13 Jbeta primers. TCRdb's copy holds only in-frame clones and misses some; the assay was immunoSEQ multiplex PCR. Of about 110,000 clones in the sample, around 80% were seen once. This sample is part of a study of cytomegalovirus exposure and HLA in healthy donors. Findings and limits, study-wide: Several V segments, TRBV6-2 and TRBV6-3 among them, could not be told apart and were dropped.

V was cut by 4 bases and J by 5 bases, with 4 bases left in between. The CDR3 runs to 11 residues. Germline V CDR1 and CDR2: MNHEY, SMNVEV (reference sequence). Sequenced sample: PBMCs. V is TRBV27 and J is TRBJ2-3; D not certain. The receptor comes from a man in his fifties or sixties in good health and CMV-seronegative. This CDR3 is CASSWRDTQYF. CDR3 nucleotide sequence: TGTGCCAGCAGTTGGAGAGATACGCAGTATTTT.